This passage covers 24 T cell receptor beta chains from one sample sequenced in a study of shared clonotypes between healthy human individuals. Method: immunoSEQ multiplex PCR; TCRdb's copy keeps in-frame clones and lacks some. This sample has about 730,000 clones; 72% occur once, and the top ten carry under 2%. Sequencing input: memory CD4+ T cells sorted from blood. The subset here: CD45RA-negative fraction. Receptors were obtained from a woman aged 25 to 39 in good health.

This clone was observed a few times. The V and J genes are TRBV11-2 and TRBJ2-7, with 8 bases that match TRBD2. This CDR3 region has 16 residues. Germline V lookup: CDR1 SGHAT, CDR2 FQNNGV. Losses at the gene ends were 2 bases for V and 6 bases for J; bases not matched to a gene: 12. The CDR3 DNA is TGTGCCAGCAGCTTACTACTAGCGGCCGCCTGGGGCGAGCAGTACTTC. Its protein product is CASSLLLAAAWGEQYF.

This chain uses TRBV14 with TRBJ2-7, with TRBD2 matching 11 bases. The CDR3 loop spans 15 amino acids. V lost 4 bases, J lost 3 bases, and 5 bases stayed unmatched. Germline V gene lookup returns CDR1 SGHDN and CDR2 FVKESK. As DNA, the CDR3 is TGTGCCAGCAGCCTCCAACTAGCGGGAGTCTACGAGCAGTACTTC. Residues: CASSLQLAGVYEQYF.

This clone was counted once. The chain employs TRBV28 and TRBJ2-7; either TRBD1 or TRBD2 may supply D (7 bases each). CDR3 length: 16 amino acids. Trimming took 6 bases from V and 7 from J, leaving 25 bases between them. CDR1 and CDR2 from the germline V gene are MDHEN and SYDVKM. CDR3 in DNA: TGTGCCAGCAGCGCTAGGGACAGTTGGGGGGGTGAAGAGCAGTACTTC. Translating gives CASSARDSWGGEEQYF.

CDR3 bases: TGTGCCAGCAACGCAGGAAGGATAGCCTCGGTCGGCTACACCTTC. Translation: CASNAGRIASVGYTF. The rearrangement links TRBV28 to TRBJ1-2, with D hard to call. CDR1 MDHEN and CDR2 SYDVKM come from the germline V gene. Trimming took 7 bases from V and 8 from J, leaving 23 bases between them. The CDR3 has 15 amino acids.

Only one count was recorded for this clone. The rearrangement links TRBV18 to TRBJ2-7; 8 bases map to TRBD2. This CDR3 has 13 residues. The germline V gene encodes CDR1 KGHSH and CDR2 LQKENI. The V gene end was trimmed by 3 bases and the J gene end by 5 bases; junction bases not matched to a gene: 3. CDR3: CASSPSGSDEQYF. In DNA form, the CDR3 reads TGTGCCAGCTCACCCAGCGGGAGCGACGAGCAGTACTTC.

This clone was observed a handful of times. This chain connects TRBV29-1 to TRBJ2-3; possible D gene TRBD1, 6 bases. This CDR3 has 15 amino acids. CDR1 and CDR2 (germline): SQVTM, ANQGSEA. The V end was cut by 3 bases, the J end by 4 bases, with 17 bases between. CDR3 coding DNA: TGCAGCGTTGAGCTTTCTCAGGGGTTTGCAGATACGCAGTATTTT. Translating gives CSVELSQGFADTQYF.

The V and J genes are TRBV19 and TRBJ1-1, with a tentative D call TRBD1 (5 bases). Germline CDR1 and CDR2: LNHDA and SQIVND (reference sequence). CDR3 length: 13 amino acids. Trimming removed 3 bases at V and 4 bases at J, with 9 bases between. This CDR3 reads CASSIDRTTEAFF. In DNA form, the CDR3 reads TGTGCCAGTAGTATTGACAGAACCACTGAAGCTTTCTTT. The variable domain in full, with the rest retrieved from reference TRBV19 and TRBJ1-1, is DGGITQSPKYLFRKEGQNVTLSCEQNLNHDAMYWYRQDPGQGLRLIYYSQIVNDFQKGDIAEGYSVSREKKESFPLTVTSAQKNPTAFYLCASSIDRTTEAFFGQGTRLTVV.

Only one count was recorded for this clone. This chain joins TRBV6-6 and TRBJ1-2; the D is unclear. This CDR3 comprises 14 residues. Germline CDR1 MNHNY, CDR2 SVGAGI (reference sequence). Trimming took 8 bases from V and 4 from J, leaving 17 bases between them. The DNA for the CDR3 is TGTGCCAGCGGAATGAAGGCCCGGGGCTATGGCTACACCTTC. Its protein is CASGMKARGYGYTF.

The V gene is TRBV2, the J gene TRBJ2-2; a weak D match, TRBD2 (5 bases). Germline CDR1 SNHLY, CDR2 FYNNEI. V was pared by 5 bases and J by 4 bases, with 14 bases between. The CDR3 runs 15 residues. The CDR3: CASSWSLAATGELFF. The CDR3 DNA reads as TGTGCCAGCAGTTGGTCGCTAGCAGCCACCGGGGAGCTGTTTTTT.

This clone occurred once. The chain has TRBV15 and TRBJ1-5; TRBD1 aligns across 9 bases. V shed 1 base, J shed 3 bases, and the junction held 4 bases outside the gene matches. The CDR3 spans 16 residues. CDR1 and CDR2 (germline): LNHNV, YYDKDF (reference sequence). CDR3: CATSRVDRGFNQPQHF. As DNA, the CDR3 is TGTGCCACCAGCAGAGTGGACAGGGGTTTCAATCAGCCCCAGCATTTT.

The chain employs TRBV28 and TRBJ1-3; 9 bases agree with TRBD1. There are 16 residues in the CDR3. J gave up 2 bases and V 3 bases, and 5 bases lay outside the gene matches. From germline, CDR1 is MDHEN and CDR2 SYDVKM. Here the CDR3 DNA reads TGTGCCAGCAGTTTGGGACAGGGAAACGCTGGAAACACCATATATTTT. Translation: CASSLGQGNAGNTIYF.

In its sample, this clone was seen many times. This chain links TRBV15 with TRBJ1-5; D is undetermined. This CDR3 is built from 14 residues. CDR1 is LNHNV and CDR2 is YYDKDF in the germline V gene (reference sequence). Trimming shortened V by 3 bases and J by 5 bases, and 11 bases separated the two germline ends. The DNA of the CDR3 is TGTGCCACCAGCAGCGGCAGGCAATATCAGCCCCAGCATTTT. Translating gives CATSSGRQYQPQHF. The full variable domain, rest sourced from reference TRBV15 and TRBJ1-5, is DAMVIQNPRYQVTQFGKPVTLSCSQTLNHNVMYWYQQKSSQAPKLLFHYYDKDFNNEADTPDNFQSRRPNTSFCFLDIRSPGLGDTAMYLCATSSGRQYQPQHFGDGTRLSIL.

J is TRBJ2-1 and V is TRBV6-1; possible D gene TRBD2, 6 bases. The CDR3 covers 14 residues. Germline lookup yields CDR1 MNHNS and CDR2 SASEGT. V lost 1 base and J 9 bases, leaving 13 bases between the germline ends. The CDR3 protein is CASSEGLVVSEQFF. The CDR3 DNA sequence: TGTGCCAGCAGTGAAGGACTAGTTGTGAGTGAGCAGTTCTTC.

There are a few counts of this clone. The CDR3 DNA is TGTGCCTGGAGCCGCTGGGACAGGGTAAACGAAAAACTGTTTTTT. Its protein is CAWSRWDRVNEKLFF. This chain joins TRBV30 and TRBJ1-4, with 9 nucleotides matching TRBD1. The CDR3 loop spans 15 amino acids. The germline gives CDR1 GTSNPN, CDR2 SVGIG (reference sequence). Trimming took 3 bases from V and 8 from J; bases not matched to a gene: 10.

V is TRBV7-3 and J is TRBJ2-1; unclear D gene. This CDR3 region has 13 residues. V was trimmed by 4 bases and J by 4 bases, leaving 8 bases between them. The germline gives CDR1 SGHTA, CDR2 FQGTGA. CDR3 DNA sequence: TGTGCCAGCAGCTCCGCCCGGTACAATGAGCAGTTCTTC. Amino acids: CASSSARYNEQFF.

This clone was recorded a few times. The chain has TRBV5-1 and TRBJ1-1; unclear D gene. The CDR3 has 16 amino acids. V gave up 0 bases and J gave up 0 bases, with 12 bases separating them. Germline-derived CDR1 and CDR2 are SGHRS and YFSETQ. The CDR3: CASSLGAESMNTEAFF. The CDR3 region has the DNA TGCGCCAGCAGCTTGGGTGCAGAGAGCATGAACACTGAAGCTTTCTTT.

Of note for this clone: Other DNA sequences in the same sample also yield this CDR3. The chain couples TRBV28 to TRBJ2-7, with 10 bases aligning to TRBD2. The CDR3 consists of 14 residues. Per the germline V gene, CDR1 is MDHEN and CDR2 is SYDVKM. V was clipped by 3 bases and J by 3 bases; unmatched bases: 2. The CDR3 coding sequence is TGTGCCAGCAGTTTGGTAGCGGGGGGCTACGAGCAGTACTTC. Translation gives CASSLVAGGYEQYF.

The rearrangement joins TRBV6-1 to TRBJ1-3; 8 nucleotides match TRBD1. V lost 3 bases and J lost 8; bases outside the gene matches: 9. The germline CDR1 and CDR2 sequences are MNHNS and SASEGT. The CDR3 has 15 residues. The CDR3 sequence: CASSDPDRVRDTIYF. CDR3 in DNA: TGTGCCAGCAGTGACCCGGACAGGGTTAGGGACACCATATATTTT.

The genes are TRBV25-1 and TRBJ1-4, with unresolved D. CDR1 is MGHDK, CDR2 SYGVNS, per germline. Deletions cut 7 bases from V and 9 bases from J, with 9 bases between. The CDR3 length is 11 residues. Written as DNA, the CDR3 is TGTGCCAGCACCTTCCCCCAAAAACTGTTTTTT. Translation: CASTFPQKLFF.

The CDR3 spells CASSDRTQGVSGELFF. CDR3 nucleotides: TGTGCCAGCAGTGACCGGACCCAGGGAGTCTCCGGGGAGCTGTTTTTT. V usage is TRBV25-1 and J usage is TRBJ2-2; D tentatively reads TRBD1 or TRBD2 (5 bases each). Germline V gives CDR1 MGHDK, CDR2 SYGVNS. V lost 3 bases and J lost 6, with 17 bases in between. The CDR3 contains 16 residues.

This clone was seen just once. CDR3 sequence reads: CASNRLGSTEAFF. CDR3 nucleotide sequence: TGTGCCAGCAACCGGCTAGGGTCGACTGAAGCTTTCTTT. The rearrangement links TRBV6-1 to TRBJ1-1, with no clear D. The CDR3 contains 13 residues. Germline V CDR1 and CDR2: MNHNS, SASEGT. Trimming took off 7 bases at V and 5 bases at J, with 14 bases between the two ends.

Worth noting for this clone: With a far larger clone one base away, a read error is the likely cause. Different DNA sequences within this sample yield the same CDR3. This sequence joins TRBV7-2 and TRBJ2-7, with D perhaps TRBD1 or TRBD2 (6 bases each). With 0 bases removed from V and 2 bases from J, the gap between germline ends came to 8 bases. The CDR3 runs 14 residues. The germline gives CDR1 SGHTA, CDR2 FQGNSA. The CDR3 sequence is CASSLAGGPYEQYF. Here the CDR3 DNA reads TGTGCCAGCAGCTTAGCGGGGGGCCCCTACGAGCAGTACTTC. The full variable domain, with the rest looked up from reference TRBV7-2 and TRBJ2-7, is GAGVSQSPSNKVTEKGKDVELRCDPISGHTALYWYRQSLGQGLEFLIYFQGNSAPDKSGLPSDRFSAERTGGSVSTLTIQRTQQEDSAVYLCASSLAGGPYEQYFGPGTRLTVT.

The CDR3 coding sequence is TGTGCCAGCAGCTCAACACGAACCTCCGACGTGAACACTGAAGCTTTCTTT. This sequence encodes CASSSTRTSDVNTEAFF. This chain connects TRBV13 to TRBJ1-1, with D unresolved. There are 17 residues in the CDR3. Germline CDR1 reads PRHDT; CDR2 reads FYEKMQ (reference sequence). Between the trimmed V and J ends, which lost 4 bases and 0 bases, there was a span of 18 bases.

The chain uses TRBV5-5 and TRBJ2-7; the D is unclear. The CDR3 spans 15 residues. Germline CDR1 reads SGHKS; CDR2 reads YYEKEE (reference sequence). V was shortened by 0 bases and J by 2 bases, with 12 bases between the two germline ends. DNA of the CDR3: TGTGCCAGCAGCTTGGGTTCTCCTACGACCTACGAGCAGTACTTC. Its protein is CASSLGSPTTYEQYF.